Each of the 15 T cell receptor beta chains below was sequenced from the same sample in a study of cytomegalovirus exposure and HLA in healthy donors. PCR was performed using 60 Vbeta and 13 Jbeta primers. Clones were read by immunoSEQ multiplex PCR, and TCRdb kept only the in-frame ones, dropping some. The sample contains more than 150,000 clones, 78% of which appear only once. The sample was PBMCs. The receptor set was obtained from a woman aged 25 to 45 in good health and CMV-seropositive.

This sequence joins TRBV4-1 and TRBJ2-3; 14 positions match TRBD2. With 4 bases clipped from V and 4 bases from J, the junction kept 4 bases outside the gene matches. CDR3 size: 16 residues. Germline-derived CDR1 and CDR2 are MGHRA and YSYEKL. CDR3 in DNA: TGCGCCAGCAGCCCCCGACTAGCGGGGGGGGCAGATACGCAGTATTTT. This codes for CASSPRLAGGADTQYF.

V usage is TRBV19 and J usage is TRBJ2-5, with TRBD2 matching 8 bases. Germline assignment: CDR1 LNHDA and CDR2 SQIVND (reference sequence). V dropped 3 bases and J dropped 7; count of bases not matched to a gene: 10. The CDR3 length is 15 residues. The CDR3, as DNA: TGTGCCAGTAGTATGGGGGCGGGAGGAGAGCGGACCCAGTACTTC. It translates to CASSMGAGGERTQYF.

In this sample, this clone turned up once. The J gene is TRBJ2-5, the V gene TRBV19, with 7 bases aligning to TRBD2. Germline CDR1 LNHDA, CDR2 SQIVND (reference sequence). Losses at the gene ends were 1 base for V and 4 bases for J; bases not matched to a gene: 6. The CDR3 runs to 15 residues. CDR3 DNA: TGTGCCAGTAGTATAGGGGGGGGGATGGCAGAGACCCAGTACTTC. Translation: CASSIGGGMAETQYF.

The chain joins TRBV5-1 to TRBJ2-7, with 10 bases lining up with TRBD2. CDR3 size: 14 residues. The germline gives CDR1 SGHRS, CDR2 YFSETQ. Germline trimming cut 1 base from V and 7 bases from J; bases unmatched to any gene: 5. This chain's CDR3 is CASSLFLAGEEQYF. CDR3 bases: TGCGCCAGCAGCTTGTTTCTAGCGGGAGAAGAGCAGTACTTC.

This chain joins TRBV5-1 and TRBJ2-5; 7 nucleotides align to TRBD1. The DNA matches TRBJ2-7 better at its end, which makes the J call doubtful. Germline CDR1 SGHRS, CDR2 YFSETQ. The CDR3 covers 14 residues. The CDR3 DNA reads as TGCGCCAGCAGCTCTTACGGGACAGCCTACGAGCAGTACTTC. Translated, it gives CASSSYGTAYEQYF.

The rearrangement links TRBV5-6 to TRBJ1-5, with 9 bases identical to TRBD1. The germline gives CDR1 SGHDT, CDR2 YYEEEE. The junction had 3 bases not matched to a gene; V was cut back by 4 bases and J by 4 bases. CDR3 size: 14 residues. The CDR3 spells CASSGTGHNQPQHF. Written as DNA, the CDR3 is TGTGCCAGCAGCGGGACAGGGCATAATCAGCCCCAGCATTTT.

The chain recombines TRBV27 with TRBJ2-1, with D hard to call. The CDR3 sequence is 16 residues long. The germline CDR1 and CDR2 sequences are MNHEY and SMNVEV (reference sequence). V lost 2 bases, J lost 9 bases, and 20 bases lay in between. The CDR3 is CASSLGLFNTIGEQFF. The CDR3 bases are TGTGCCAGCAGTTTAGGGCTGTTCAATACCATCGGTGAGCAGTTCTTC.

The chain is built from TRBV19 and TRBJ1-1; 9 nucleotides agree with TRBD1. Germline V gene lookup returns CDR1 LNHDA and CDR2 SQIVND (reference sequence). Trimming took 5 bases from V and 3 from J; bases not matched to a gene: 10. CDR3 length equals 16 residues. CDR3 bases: TGTGCCAGTAGTCCTCTACAGGGGGCGGTTGACACTGAAGCTTTCTTT. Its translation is CASSPLQGAVDTEAFF.

The CDR3 sequence is CATNPGPGDYEQYF. The DNA for the CDR3 is TGTGCCACCAACCCCGGGCCAGGGGACTACGAGCAGTACTTC. V gene TRBV6-1 combines with J gene TRBJ2-7, with D perhaps TRBD1 (6 bases). Germline lookup yields CDR1 MNHNS and CDR2 SASEGT. V lost 10 bases and J lost 3, with 19 bases in between. The CDR3 length is 14 residues.

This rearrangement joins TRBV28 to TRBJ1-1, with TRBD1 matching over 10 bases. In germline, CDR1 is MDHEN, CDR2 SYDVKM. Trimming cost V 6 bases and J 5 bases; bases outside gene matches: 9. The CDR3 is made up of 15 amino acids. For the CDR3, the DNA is TGTGCCAGCAGCTTTCCGGGACAGGGGTTAACTGAAGCTTTCTTT. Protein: CASSFPGQGLTEAFF. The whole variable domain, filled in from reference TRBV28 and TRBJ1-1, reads DVKVTQSSRYLVKRTGEKVFLECVQDMDHENMFWYRQDPGLGLRLIYFSYDVKMKEKGDIPEGYSVSREKKERFSLILESASTNQTSMYLCASSFPGQGLTEAFFGQGTRLTVV.

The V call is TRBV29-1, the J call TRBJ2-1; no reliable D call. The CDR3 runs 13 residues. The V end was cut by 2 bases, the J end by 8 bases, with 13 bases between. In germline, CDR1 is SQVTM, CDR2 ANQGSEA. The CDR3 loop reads CSVESRFGDEQFF. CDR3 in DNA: TGCAGCGTTGAAAGCAGGTTCGGTGATGAGCAGTTCTTC.

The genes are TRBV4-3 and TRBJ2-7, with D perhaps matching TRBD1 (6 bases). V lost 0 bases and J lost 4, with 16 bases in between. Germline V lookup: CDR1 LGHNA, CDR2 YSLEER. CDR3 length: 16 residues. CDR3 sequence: CASSQERTGTTYEQYF. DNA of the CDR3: TGCGCCAGCAGCCAAGAAAGAACTGGGACAACATACGAGCAGTACTTC.

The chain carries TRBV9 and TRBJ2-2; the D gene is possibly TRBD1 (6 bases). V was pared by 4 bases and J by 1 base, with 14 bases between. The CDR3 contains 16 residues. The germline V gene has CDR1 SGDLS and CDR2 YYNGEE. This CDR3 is CASSPSGTLNTGELFF. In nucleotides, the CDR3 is TGTGCCAGCAGCCCCTCGGGGACACTGAACACCGGGGAGCTGTTTTTT.

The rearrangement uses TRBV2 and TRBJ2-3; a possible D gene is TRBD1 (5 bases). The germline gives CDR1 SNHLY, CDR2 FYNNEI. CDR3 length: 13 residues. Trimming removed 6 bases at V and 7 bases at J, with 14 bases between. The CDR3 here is CASSLREKNTQYF. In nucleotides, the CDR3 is TGTGCCAGCAGCCTCAGGGAAAAAAATACGCAGTATTTT. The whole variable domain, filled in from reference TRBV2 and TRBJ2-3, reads EPEVTQTPSHQVTQMGQEVILRCVPISNHLYFYWYRQILGQKVEFLVSFYNNEISEKSEIFDDQFSVERPDGSNFTLKIRSTKLEDSAMYFCASSLREKNTQYFGPGTRLTVL.

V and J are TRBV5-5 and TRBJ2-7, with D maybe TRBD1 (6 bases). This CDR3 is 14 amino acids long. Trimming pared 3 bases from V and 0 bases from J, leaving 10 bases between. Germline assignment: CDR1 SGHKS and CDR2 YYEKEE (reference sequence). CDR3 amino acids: CASSSGVPSYEQYF. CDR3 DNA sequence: TGTGCCAGCAGCTCAGGGGTTCCCTCCTACGAGCAGTACTTC.